The rows below give T cell receptor beta chains drawn from one sample of a study of OX40 agonist ivuxolimab in advanced cancers. The table came from immunoSEQ multiplex PCR; TCRdb's copy has only in-frame clones and leaves some out. The repertoire holds tens of thousands of clones, with around nine tenths as singletons. Sequencing used CD4+ or CD8+ T cells sorted from blood, obtained in a trial of the OX40 agonist ivuxolimab. The source is an adult with an advanced solid tumor such as melanoma, head and neck, liver or kidney cancer. Each CDR3 is given with its conserved first and last residue. A D gene is named only where the DNA matches it firmly. The size field is filled for only some rows; it gives once, few, many or a size class.

TRBV7-3	-	-	15	TRBJ1-3	TGTGCCAGCAGCTTAGATCCGGGGCCTGGAAACACCATATATTTT	CASSLDPGPGNTIYF
TRBV2	few	-	13	TRBJ2-3	TGTGCCAGCATGAACGGGGTCGGGGATACGCAGTATTTT	CASMNGVGDTQYF
TRBV6-4	-	-	12	TRBJ1-1	TGTGCCAGCAGTGTTTCGTGGGGGGGAGCTTTCTTT	CASSVSWGGAFF
TRBV19	-	-	12	TRBJ1-1	TGTGCCAGTATGAGGGGTCGCACTGAAGCTTTCTTT	CASMRGRTEAFF
TRBV6-1	-	TRBD1	14	TRBJ2-5	TGTGCCAGCAGCCGCGCCTGGGACAGCGATTCCCAGTACTTC	CASSRAWDSDSQYF
TRBV11-1	-	TRBD2	12	TRBJ2-3	TGTGCCAGCAGCAGATCCGGGACTAGGCAGTATTTT	CASSRSGTRQYF
TRBV7-9	-	-	14	TRBJ2-7	TGTGCCAGCAGCCCTCTTGGATACCCGCTTGAGCAGTACTTC	CASSPLGYPLEQYF
TRBV7-8	-	-	14	TRBJ2-3	TGTGCCAGCAGCTTGTCGTGGCGTACAGATACGCAGTATTTT	CASSLSWRTDTQYF
TRBV18	-	-	14	TRBJ2-7	TGTGCCAGCTCACCAAGGGGGAATACCTACGAGCAGTACTTC	CASSPRGNTYEQYF
TRBV10-3	once	-	12	TRBJ2-1	TGTGCCATCAGTGAGTCCTCCAATGAGCAGTTCTTC	CAISESSNEQFF
TRBV7-2	few	-	16	TRBJ2-3	TGTGCCAGCAGCTTAGCGAGGGGGCTAGCGACAGATACGCAGTATTTT	CASSLARGLATDTQYF
TRBV19	-	-	15	TRBJ1-1	TGTGCCAGTAGTATAGTGTTACAGGGAAACACTGAAGCTTTCTTT	CASSIVLQGNTEAFF
TRBV18	once	-	14	TRBJ1-1	TGTGCCAGCTCACGGGACGGACTGAGGGCTGAAGCTTTCTTT	CASSRDGLRAEAFF
TRBV2	-	TRBD1	13	TRBJ2-5	TGTGCCAGCAGTGCGGGACAGGGGAAGACCCAGTACTTC	CASSAGQGKTQYF
TRBV11-2	-	-	14	TRBJ1-1	TGTGCCAGCAGCTTAGGGGGGGCTCGGACTGAAGCTTTCTTT	CASSLGGARTEAFF
TRBV11-2	few	-	13	TRBJ2-5	TGTGCCAGCAGCTTCCTCTATGCGGAGACCCAGTACTTC	CASSFLYAETQYF
TRBV5-6	-	TRBD1	15	TRBJ2-2	TGTGCCAGCAGTAAAGACAGGGTCGCCACCGGGGAGCTGTTTTTT	CASSKDRVATGELFF
TRBV19	-	-	13	TRBJ2-5	TGTGCCAGTAGTAGGACGGAGCAAGAGACCCAGTACTTC	CASSRTEQETQYF
TRBV18	-	-	13	TRBJ1-1	TGTGCCAGCTCAACAGCAGATACGAGTGAAGCTTTCTTT	CASSTADTSEAFF
TRBV2	-	TRBD2	13	TRBJ2-7	TGTGCCAGCAGCAGGGACTATAACTACGAGCAGTACTTC	CASSRDYNYEQYF
TRBV5-1	-	-	14	TRBJ1-4	TGCGCCAGCGGTACTCGCTCAACTAATGAAAAACTGTTTTTT	CASGTRSTNEKLFF
TRBV6-5	-	-	14	TRBJ1-3	TGTGCCAGCAGCTTCAGGATGTTTGGAAACACCATATATTTT	CASSFRMFGNTIYF
TRBV9	-	TRBD2	15	TRBJ2-5	TGTGCCAGCAGCACCCGGGGGGGCTGGGGGGAGACCCAGTACTTC	CASSTRGGWGETQYF
TRBV18	-	TRBD2	17	TRBJ2-3	TGTGCCAGCTCACCACGATCGAGCGGGGGTAGCACAGATACGCAGTATTTT	CASSPRSSGGSTDTQYF
TRBV7-7	-	TRBD2	16	TRBJ2-5	TGTGCTAGCAGCCCGGGACTAGCGGGAGTGGAGGAGACCCAGTACTTC	CASSPGLAGVEETQYF